The rows below give T cell receptor beta chains drawn from one sample of a study of regulatory T cells in long-lasting Graves disease. Each CDR3 protein gets one entry after TCRdb re-called the multiplex PCR reads with MiXCR. This table holds 300,000 to 350,000 distinct CDR3 sequences, less than 20% found once. Sequencing used peripheral blood mononuclear cells (PBMCs), obtained when the disease was refractory, from a patient treated with antithyroid drugs. The receptors were sampled from a female donor with Graves disease. Each CDR3 is given with its conserved first and last residue. A D gene is named only where the DNA matches it firmly. The size field is filled for only some rows; it gives once, few, many or a size class.

clone size	V gene	CDR3 length	J gene	D gene	CDR3 protein	CDR3 DNA
few	TRBV10-3	16	TRBJ1-3	.	CAISEHGAGTGNTIYF	TGTGCCATCAGTGAGCATGGGGCAGGGACTGGAAACACCATATATTTT
few	TRBV5-1	18	TRBJ2-3	TRBD2	CASSLKASSGGTTDTQYF	TGCGCCAGCAGCTTAAAGGCTTCTAGCGGGGGGACCACAGATACGCAGTATTTT
.	TRBV19	15	TRBJ1-3	TRBD1	CASSPRTGVGNTIYF	TGTGCCAGTAGTCCACGGACAGGGGTTGGAAACACCATATATTTT
many	TRBV6-5	14	TRBJ1-2	.	CASSNATVNYGYTF	TGTGCCAGCAGTAACGCGACAGTGAACTATGGCTACACCTTC
many	TRBV2	14	TRBJ2-7	.	CASSEVADGYEQYF	TGTGCCAGCAGTGAGGTAGCGGATGGCTACGAGCAGTACTTC
.	TRBV10-3	13	TRBJ1-4	.	CATQHPGAEKLFF	TGTGCCACCCAACACCCCGGCGCTGAAAAACTGTTTTTT
few	TRBV7-9	16	TRBJ2-7	.	CASSPREGASFYEQYF	TGTGCCAGCAGCCCCCGGGAGGGGGCATCGTTCTACGAGCAGTACTTC
.	TRBV7-9	13	TRBJ2-7	.	CASSIRGTYEQYF	TGTGCCAGCAGCATCCGGGGCACCTACGAGCAGTACTTC
.	TRBV6-5	16	TRBJ1-5	.	CASSYIWGASNQPQHF	TGTGCCAGCAGTTACATTTGGGGGGCGAGCAATCAGCCCCAGCATTTT
.	TRBV27	16	TRBJ2-1	.	CASSSPQQGKRGKQFF	TGTGCCAGCAGTTCGCCTCAACAGGGGAAGCGGGGAAAGCAGTTCTTC
few	TRBV20-1	19	TRBJ1-1	.	CSARIPGGTPLGLNTEAFF	TGCAGTGCTAGGATCCCCGGCGGGACACCCCTAGGGTTGAACACTGAAGCTTTCTTT
many	TRBV6-1	14	TRBJ2-7	TRBD2	CASRNPTSAYPKYF	TGTGCCAGCAGAAACCCGACTAGCGCATACCCAAAGTACTTC
few	TRBV12-3/TRBV12-4	15	TRBJ2-7	.	CASSPASGGIYEQYF	TGTGCCAGCAGCCCCGCCAGCGGAGGGATCTACGAGCAGTACTTC
.	TRBV6-2/TRBV6-3	15	TRBJ1-1	.	CASSYSRRRATEAFF	TGTGCCAGCAGTTACTCGAGGCGGCGGGCCACTGAAGCTTTCTTT
many	TRBV3-1	13	TRBJ1-1	.	CASRSLGGPEAFF	TGTGCCAGCAGGTCCCTGGGAGGACCTGAAGCTTTCTTT
many	TRBV20-1	14	TRBJ2-5	TRBD1	CSARKTGPSETQYF	TGCAGTGCTAGGAAGACAGGGCCGTCGGAGACCCAGTACTTC
many	TRBV7-2	11	TRBJ2-7	.	CASSPREKQYF	TGTGCCAGCAGCCCTAGGGAGAAGCAGTACTTC
.	TRBV12-3/TRBV12-4	15	TRBJ2-2	TRBD2	CASTPTSGSSGELFF	TGTGCCAGCACCCCGACTAGCGGGAGTTCGGGGGAGCTGTTTTTT
.	TRBV7-2	14	TRBJ1-1	.	CASSLATPGGGAFF	TGTGCCAGCAGCTTAGCAACACCGGGCGGTGGGGCTTTCTTT
many	TRBV6-2/TRBV6-3	14	TRBJ2-5	.	CASSSPPRGKTQYF	TGTGCCAGCAGTTCACCTCCGAGGGGTAAGACCCAGTACTTC
many	TRBV28	16	TRBJ2-5	.	CASSLLRYREPETQYF	TGTGCCAGCAGTTTATTGCGTTACAGGGAGCCAGAGACCCAGTACTTC
many	TRBV18	13	TRBJ2-5	TRBD2	CASSPLSGKTQYF	TGTGCCAGCTCACCGCTGAGCGGGAAGACCCAGTACTTC
few	TRBV5-1	18	TRBJ1-2	.	CASSLEGGLPGFNYGYTF	TGCGCCAGCAGCTTGGAGGGCGGTCTCCCGGGTTTTAACTATGGCTACACCTTC
many	TRBV12-3/TRBV12-4	15	TRBJ1-2	.	CASSHTGTVDHGYTF	TGTGCCAGCAGTCATACCGGGACGGTCGATCATGGCTACACCTTC
few	TRBV10-3	20	TRBJ2-5	TRBD2	CAISEQREIDSIIREETQYF	TGTGCCATCAGTGAGCAGCGGGAGATCGATTCGATTATTCGGGAGGAGACCCAGTACTTC
.	TRBV5-1	13	TRBJ2-1	TRBD1	CASSLQGANEQFF	TGCGCCAGCAGCTTGCAGGGGGCGAATGAGCAGTTCTTC
few	TRBV9	15	TRBJ1-6	.	CASSAYRGRDSPLHF	TGTGCCAGCAGCGCCTACCGTGGAAGGGACTCACCCCTCCACTTT
.	TRBV30	12	TRBJ2-2	.	CAWSRWEGELFF	TGTGCCTGGAGTCGGTGGGAAGGGGAGCTGTTTTTT
.	TRBV18	14	TRBJ1-1	.	CASSPPRVSTEAFF	TGTGCCAGCTCACCACCGAGAGTGAGCACTGAAGCTTTCTTT
many	TRBV20-1	15	TRBJ1-2	.	CSARGLRRDLPGYTF	TGCAGTGCTAGGGGCCTCCGGCGGGACCTCCCCGGCTACACCTTC
.	TRBV9	15	TRBJ2-2	.	CASSDAGQNTGELFF	TGTGCCAGCAGCGATGCCGGACAGAACACCGGGGAGCTGTTTTTT
many	TRBV9	15	TRBJ2-5	TRBD2	CASSVVSGIRETQYF	TGTGCCAGCAGCGTAGTTAGCGGGATAAGAGAGACCCAGTACTTC
many	TRBV28	14	TRBJ2-7	TRBD1	CASSSGTVGTEQYF	TGTGCCAGCAGTTCCGGGACAGTCGGGACCGAGCAGTACTTC